This T cell receptor (beta chain) was identified in a study of shared clonotypes between healthy human individuals. Trimming shortened V by 6 bases and J by 0 bases, and 24 bases separated the two germline ends. The CDR3 contains 19 residues. Germline assignment: CDR1 MDHEN and CDR2 SYDVKM. TCRdb keeps only in-frame clones here, not all; method: immunoSEQ multiplex PCR. The table records 2 million to 2.5 million clones, approximately 94% of them present only once. The naive CD8 population came from CD45RO-negative cells selected for CCR7, without terminally differentiated effector memory CD45RA+ cells.

The chain carries TRBV28 and TRBJ2-1; D not resolved. This receptor was taken from a man between 18 and 35 years old in good health. Some clones in this sample may be carry-over from other donors' samples. Material for sequencing was naive CD8+ T cells from PBMCs. DNA of the CDR3: TGTGCCAGCAGCTTAACTCACCCACGGAGACTTAGCTCCTACAATGAGCAGTTCTTC. Translated, it gives CASSLTHPRRLSSYNEQFF.